A single sample is the source of the 20 T cell receptor beta chains below, sequenced in a study of blood T cell repertoires in COVID-19. This table comes from immunoSEQ multiplex PCR, and its TCRdb copy is limited to in-frame clones, with some not included. The profile shows under 35,000 clones, approximately 83% of them singletons. Specimen: peripheral blood. The origin of the receptors is a man aged 65-85 years with acute or convalescent COVID-19.

The genes are TRBV19 and TRBJ1-4, with D hard to call. Germline CDR1 reads LNHDA; CDR2 reads SQIVND (reference sequence). The CDR3 extends over 17 amino acids. Trimming cost V 6 bases and J 5 bases, with 22 bases left between them. CDR3 protein: CASRNRAWREGNEKLFF. In nucleotides, the CDR3 is TGTGCCAGTAGAAACCGCGCGTGGAGGGAGGGAAATGAAAAACTGTTTTTT.

A single count supports this clone. The chain combines TRBV5-4 with TRBJ1-4, with D possibly being TRBD1 (6 bases). The CDR3 is made up of 14 amino acids. Per the germline V gene, CDR1 is SGHNT and CDR2 is YYREEE (reference sequence). The V end was cut by 4 bases, the J end by 8 bases, with 15 bases between. For the CDR3, the DNA is TGTGCCAGCAGCAAACAGGGCGGGGGAGAAAAACTGTTTTTT. It yields the protein CASSKQGGGEKLFF.

The chain couples TRBV5-4 to TRBJ2-2, with D tentatively TRBD2 (7 bases). Trimming stripped 7 bases from V and 4 bases from J, with 17 bases between. Per the germline V gene, CDR1 is SGHNT and CDR2 is YYREEE (reference sequence). The CDR3 contains 15 residues. The CDR3 here is CASAGALYGTGELFF. As DNA, the CDR3 is TGTGCCAGCGCGGGGGCCCTTTACGGCACCGGGGAGCTGTTTTTT.

V usage is TRBV10-2 and J usage is TRBJ1-4; unclear D gene. This CDR3 comprises 17 residues. Germline V gene sequence: CDR1 WSHSY, CDR2 SAAADI. Trimming took 7 bases from V and 0 from J, leaving 18 bases between them. CDR3 sequence (DNA): TGCGCCAGCACAGGCCCTTCTAATCTTGCAACTAATGAAAAACTGTTTTTT. Amino acids: CASTGPSNLATNEKLFF.

This clone was observed once. The CDR3 nucleotides are TGTGCCTGGAGGAGTAGGGGGCTCTATGGCTACACCTTC. It is translated as CAWRSRGLYGYTF. The chain has TRBV30 and TRBJ1-2, with 7 bases that match TRBD1. CDR3 size: 13 residues. V gave up 3 bases and J gave up 4 bases; unmatched junction bases: 5. The germline V gene encodes CDR1 GTSNPN and CDR2 SVGIG (reference sequence).

The rearrangement links TRBV5-1 to TRBJ1-2; 9 positions match TRBD1. Germline CDR1 reads SGHRS; CDR2 reads YFSETQ. V lost 3 bases and J lost 6; bases outside the gene matches: 9. The CDR3 totals 15 residues. The CDR3 here is CASSYYRGRGDGYTF. The CDR3 coding sequence is TGCGCCAGCAGCTATTACAGGGGGCGAGGCGATGGCTACACCTTC.

The rearrangement joins TRBV30 to TRBJ1-5, with unresolved D. V was cut by 2 bases and J by 3 bases, with 14 bases left in between. Per the germline V gene, CDR1 is GTSNPN and CDR2 is SVGIG (reference sequence). This CDR3 is built from 15 residues. CDR3 bases: TGTGCCTGGAGTAGATCGGAGAGTTCCAATCAGCCCCAGCATTTT. This translates into CAWSRSESSNQPQHF.

This CDR3 is CASSPNTERAGKLFF. The CDR3 DNA follows: TGTGCCAGCTCACCAAACACGGAACGCGCGGGAAAACTGTTTTTT. The chain joins TRBV18 to TRBJ1-4; D call uncertain. CDR1 and CDR2 (germline): KGHSH, LQKENI. Trimming removed 2 bases at V and 10 bases at J, with 17 bases between. This CDR3 has 15 amino acids.

The chain uses TRBV2 and TRBJ2-1; 8 bases fit TRBD1. Germline values: CDR1 SNHLY, CDR2 FYNNEI. J was trimmed by 9 bases and V by 4 bases; bases with no gene match: 11. CDR3 length equals 15 residues. CDR3 bases: TGTGCCAGCAGTGCTTCGACAGGGGCGGGGTTTGAGCAGTTCTTC. Protein sequence: CASSASTGAGFEQFF.

This clone appeared a single time. V usage is TRBV10-3 and J usage is TRBJ2-7; D is unclear. This CDR3 comprises 14 residues. Germline loops: CDR1 ENHRY, CDR2 SYGVKD. Trimming stripped 2 bases from V and 0 bases from J, with 8 bases between. CDR3 sequence: CAISEKPYSYEQYF. The CDR3 DNA follows: TGTGCCATCAGTGAGAAGCCCTACTCCTACGAGCAGTACTTC.

V usage is TRBV18 and J usage is TRBJ2-1, with TRBD2 matching over 13 bases. Germline CDR1 reads KGHSH; CDR2 reads LQKENI. The CDR3 runs to 16 residues. V was clipped by 7 bases and J by 3 bases; unmatched bases: 6. The CDR3 spells CASLPGLAGFYNEQFF. The CDR3 region has the DNA TGTGCCAGCTTACCGGGACTAGCGGGATTCTACAATGAGCAGTTCTTC.

This rearrangement joins TRBV9 to TRBJ1-1, with a tentative D call TRBD1 (6 bases). The length of the CDR3 is 13 residues. V lost 4 bases to trimming and J lost 4 bases, with 11 bases between them. Germline V gene lookup returns CDR1 SGDLS and CDR2 YYNGEE. The CDR3 DNA sequence: TGTGCCAGCAGCCCACAGGGTCGCACTGAAGCTTTCTTT. Translation gives CASSPQGRTEAFF. Supplemented by reference TRBV9 and TRBJ1-1, the full variable domain reads DSGVTQTPKHLITATGQRVTLRCSPRSGDLSVYWYQQSLDQGLQFLIQYYNGEERAKGNILERFSAQQFPDLHSELNLSSLELGDSALYFCASSPQGRTEAFFGQGTRLTVV.

This chain uses TRBV11-2 with TRBJ2-5; 9 bases line up with TRBD2. The CDR3 is 15 amino acids. The trim removed 5 bases at V and 4 bases at J, leaving 8 bases unmatched. Germline CDR1 is SGHAT and CDR2 is FQNNGV. The CDR3 protein is CASSPTGTSIETQYF. The CDR3 DNA sequence: TGTGCCAGCAGCCCAACCGGGACTAGCATAGAGACCCAGTACTTC. Based on the CDR3 plus reference TRBV11-2 and TRBJ2-5, the full variable domain is EAGVAQSPRYKIIEKRQSVAFWCNPISGHATLYWYQQILGQGPKLLIQFQNNGVVDDSQLPKDRFSAERLKGVDSTLKIQPAKLEDSAVYLCASSPTGTSIETQYFGPGTRLLVL.

The V and J genes are TRBV5-1 and TRBJ2-5, with 13 bases identical to TRBD2. With 4 bases clipped from V and 3 bases from J, the junction kept 0 bases outside the gene matches. This CDR3 is built from 14 residues. Looked up from germline, CDR1 is SGHRS and CDR2 is YFSETQ. CDR3 in DNA: TGCGCCAGCAGCACTAGCGGGGGGGAAGAGACCCAGTACTTC. Residues: CASSTSGGEETQYF. Full variable domain (outside the CDR3, taken from reference TRBV5-1 and TRBJ2-5): KAGVTQTPRYLIKTRGQQVTLSCSPISGHRSVSWYQQTPGQGLQFLFEYFSETQRNKGNFPGRFSGRQFSNSRSEMNVSTLELGDSALYLCASSTSGGEETQYFGPGTRLLVL.

V and J are TRBV28 and TRBJ2-7; 11 bases agree with TRBD2. Germline V gene data show CDR1 as MDHEN and CDR2 as SYDVKM. The CDR3 has 15 amino acids. V trimming: 2 bases; J trimming: 3 bases; junction bases outside the gene matches: 3. Here the CDR3 DNA reads TGTGCCAGCAGTTTAAGGACTAGCGGGTTCTACGAGCAGTACTTC. It codes for CASSLRTSGFYEQYF.

This clone is judged medium-sized. The genes are TRBV9 and TRBJ2-2; 10 nucleotides line up with TRBD2. Germline V gene sequence: CDR1 SGDLS, CDR2 YYNGEE. Trimming at V came to 4 bases and at J to 8 bases, leaving 8 bases not matched to a gene. The CDR3 totals 15 residues. This CDR3 is CASSPWTSGTGELFF. The CDR3 region has the DNA TGTGCCAGCAGCCCGTGGACTAGCGGAACAGGGGAGCTGTTTTTT.

V and J are TRBV7-3 and TRBJ2-3, with TRBD1 matching over 9 bases. The CDR3 length is 13 residues. With V trimmed by 3 bases and J by 13 bases, 8 bases remained unmatched. The germline V gene encodes CDR1 SGHTA and CDR2 FQGTGA. This CDR3 is CASSFKGQGHKYF. The CDR3 DNA reads TGTGCCAGCAGCTTTAAGGGACAGGGTCACAAGTATTTT.

The chain employs TRBV4-3 and TRBJ1-3; 8 positions agree with TRBD1. V gave up 0 bases and J gave up 0 bases; unmatched junction bases: 13. CDR1 and CDR2 from the germline V gene are LGHNA and YSLEER. CDR3 length: 20 residues. The CDR3: CASSQEWAGGLGSSGNTIYF. As DNA, the CDR3 is TGCGCCAGCAGCCAAGAGTGGGCAGGGGGCCTTGGGAGCTCTGGAAACACCATATATTTT.

V and J are TRBV2 and TRBJ1-5, with D possibly matching TRBD1 (5 bases). Germline CDR1 is SNHLY and CDR2 is FYNNEI. Deletions cut 3 bases from V and 7 bases from J, with 10 bases between. The CDR3 consists of 13 residues. CDR3 residues: CASSDWGRQPQHF. CDR3 DNA sequence: TGTGCCAGCAGTGATTGGGGGAGGCAGCCCCAGCATTTT.

The V gene is TRBV7-2, the J gene TRBJ2-6; D is possibly TRBD1 (6 bases). The CDR3 has 17 amino acids. V lost 0 bases, J lost 0 bases, and 9 bases lay in between. The germline CDR1 and CDR2 sequences are SGHTA and FQGNSA. The CDR3 DNA follows: TGTGCCAGCAGCTTAGCGAAACAGGGCTCTGGGGCCAACGTCCTGACTTTC. It specifies CASSLAKQGSGANVLTF.